The source of this T cell receptor beta chain is a study of human T cells and chemical hapten exposure. The CDR3 has 15 amino acids. Trimming cost V 6 bases and J 2 bases, with 14 bases left between them. The germline V gene encodes CDR1 MNHEY and CDR2 SVGAGI. Time point in this sample: pre-sensitization, week 0. This sample's treatment: therapeutic diphenylcyclopropenone sensitization with weekly scalp DPC. TCRdb passed the RACE reads through MiXCR, listing each CDR3 protein once. The sample has more than 300,000 distinct CDR3 sequences; about 5.4% are singletons. The table lists this clonotype with many counts.

This chain connects TRBV6-5 to TRBJ2-4; TRBD2 might be the D (7 bases). Sample: whole blood, taken in connection with sensitization to the hapten diphenylcyclopropenone (DPC). The source is a woman under 30 with alopecia areata. Some clones in this sample may be carry-over from other donors' samples. The DNA for the CDR3 is TGTGCCAGCAGACAAAAGGGGGGGACCAAAAACATTCAGTACTTC. Translated: CASRQKGGTKNIQYF.